Reported below is one T cell receptor beta chain. Its antigen is currently unknown. This entry belongs to a study of post-analysis software for immune sequencing data. Overall study context: Patients had relapsing-remitting, secondary progressive or progressive-relapsing multiple sclerosis; some lacked subtype. Study-wide results and limits: Roughly five TRBV segments occurring more often in patients than controls included TRBV5-6, TRBV5-1 and TRBV20-1. Controls had significantly higher normalized Chao1 diversity than multiple sclerosis patients. Those samples that were prepared in the same batch co-clustered strongly by F measure.

The CDR3 is 13 residues long. V was cut by 4 bases and J by 1 base, with 8 bases left in between. Germline V gene data show CDR1 as SGHRS and CDR2 as YFSETQ. Unique molecular identifiers were built into the TCR beta cDNA libraries. Input amounts of 1 to 10 million T cells were used. These gave around 500,000 cDNA molecules, so each molecule approximated one T cell. Via MiXCR, TCRdb re-called the PCR reads, giving one row per CDR3 protein. The repertoire holds roughly 600,000 distinct CDR3 sequences, with roughly 47% as singletons. This TCR was recovered from a girl between 5 and 17 years old with multiple sclerosis. The genes are TRBV5-1 and TRBJ1-1; D is unclear. Sequencing used blood. The CDR3 DNA follows: TGCGCCAGCAGCGTGACCGGGAACACTGAAGCTTTCTTT. Its translation is CASSVTGNTEAFF. The full variable domain, completed using reference TRBV5-1 and TRBJ1-1, is KAGVTQTPRYLIKTRGQQVTLSCSPISGHRSVSWYQQTPGQGLQFLFEYFSETQRNKGNFPGRFSGRQFSNSRSEMNVSTLELGDSALYLCASSVTGNTEAFFGQGTRLTVV.